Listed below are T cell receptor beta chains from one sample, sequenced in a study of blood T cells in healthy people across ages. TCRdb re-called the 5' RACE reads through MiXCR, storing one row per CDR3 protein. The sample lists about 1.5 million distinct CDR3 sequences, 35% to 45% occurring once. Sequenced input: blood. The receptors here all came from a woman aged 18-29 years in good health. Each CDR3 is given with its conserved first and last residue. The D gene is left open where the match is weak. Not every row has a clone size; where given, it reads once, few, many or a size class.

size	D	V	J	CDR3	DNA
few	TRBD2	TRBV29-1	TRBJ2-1	CSVEFRGRGYNEQFF	TGCAGCGTTGAATTTCGCGGGAGGGGGTACAATGAGCAGTTCTTC
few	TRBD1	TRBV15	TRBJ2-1	CATSRGKGALGYEQFF	TGTGCCACCAGCAGAGGGAAGGGGGCCTTGGGATATGAGCAGTTCTTC
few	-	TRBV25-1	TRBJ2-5	CASSIGGETQYF	TGTGCCAGCAGTATCGGTGGAGAGACCCAGTACTTC
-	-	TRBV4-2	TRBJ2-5	CACSQVMSGLGNEQYF	TGTGCCTGCAGCCAAGTCATGAGTGGTTTGGGGAATGAGCAGTACTTC
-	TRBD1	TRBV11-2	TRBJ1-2	CASSLDGQGSNYGYTF	TGTGCCAGCAGCTTAGACGGACAGGGGTCAAACTATGGCTACACCTTC
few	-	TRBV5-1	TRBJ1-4	CASRGDTNEKLFF	TGCGCCAGTCGCGGTGATACGAATGAAAAACTGTTTTTT
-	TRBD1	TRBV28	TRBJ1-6	CASSSRGRGRGLGSPLHF	TGTGCCAGCAGTTCCAGGGGCAGGGGGCGCGGTTTGGGGTCACCCCTCCACTTT
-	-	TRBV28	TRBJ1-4	CASSPPTQFNEKLFF	TGTGCCAGCAGTCCCCCGACGCAATTTAATGAAAAACTGTTTTTT
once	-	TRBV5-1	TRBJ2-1	CASSLGGLARNEKFF	TGCGCCAGCAGCTTGGGGGGGCTAGCGCGAAATGAGAAGTTCTTC
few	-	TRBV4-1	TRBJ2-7	CASSQEVQISYEQYF	TGCGCCAGCAGCCAAGAAGTACAGATCTCCTACGAGCAGTACTTC
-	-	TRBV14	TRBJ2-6	CASSPRRSGANVLTF	TGTGCCAGCAGCCCCAGGAGATCTGGGGCCAACGTCCTGACTTTC
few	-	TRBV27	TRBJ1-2	CASSLGQYGGYTF	TGTGCCAGCAGTCTCGGACAGTATGGTGGCTACACCTTC
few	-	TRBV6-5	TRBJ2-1	CASSYREGSYNEQFF	TGTGCCAGCAGTTACCGGGAAGGCTCCTACAATGAGCAGTTCTTC
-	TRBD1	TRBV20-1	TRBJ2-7	CSERQGTRDYEQYF	TGCAGTGAACGACAGGGGACCCGAGATTACGAGCAGTACTTC
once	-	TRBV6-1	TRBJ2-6	CASSPRGDDRSGANVLTF	TGTGCCAGCAGCCCCAGGGGGGATGATCGTTCTGGGGCCAACGTCCTGACTTTC
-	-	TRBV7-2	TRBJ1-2	CASGNGPNYGYTF	TGTGCCAGCGGCAACGGGCCTAACTATGGCTACACCTTC
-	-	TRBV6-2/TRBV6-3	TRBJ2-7	CASSPPAVRGDEQYF	TGTGCCAGCAGCCCGCCGGCAGTAAGAGGGGACGAGCAGTACTTC
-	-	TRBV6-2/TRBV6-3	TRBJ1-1	CASSRGRSEAFF	TGTGCCAGCAGTCGGGGACGAAGTGAAGCTTTCTTT
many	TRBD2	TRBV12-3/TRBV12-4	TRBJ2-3	CASSLSGVGDTQYF	TGTGCCAGCAGTCTTAGCGGGGTGGGAGATACGCAGTATTTT